This is a list of T cell receptor beta chains from one sample in a study of T cells of healthy individuals. TCRdb reanalysed the 5' RACE reads using MiXCR and keeps one entry per CDR3 protein. The data show 100,000 or so distinct CDR3 sequences, around 17% seen once. The receptors were gathered from a human donor in good health. Each CDR3 is given with its conserved first and last residue. The order of the fields is J gene, V gene, D gene, clone size, CDR3 DNA, CDR3 protein. The D gene is left open where the match is weak. Only some rows state a clone size, as once, few, many or a class for expanded clones.

>TRBJ2-1|TRBV10-3|-|many
TGTGCCATCAGAGTAGCGCGCTCCTACAATGAGCAGTTCTTC
CAIRVARSYNEQFF
>TRBJ2-4|TRBV19|TRBD2|many
TGTGCCAGTAGCACCGCAGGGCGGGGGGGCCGAGTAGGCAAAAACATTCAGTACTTC
CASSTAGRGGRVGKNIQYF
>TRBJ2-1|TRBV4-3|TRBD2|-
TGCGCCAGCAGCATCTCTAGCGGGGGGAGCTCCTACAATGAGCAGTTCTTC
CASSISSGGSSYNEQFF
>TRBJ2-7|TRBV7-9|TRBD1|many
TGTGCCAGCAGCCCACAGGGGGACTCCTACGAGCAGTACTTC
CASSPQGDSYEQYF
>TRBJ2-3|TRBV7-8|TRBD1|few
TGTGCCAGCAGCCAGCGAGGGGGCCGCGAAGATACGCAGTATTTT
CASSQRGGREDTQYF
>TRBJ2-1|TRBV7-9|TRBD2|-
TGTGCCAGCAGCTTATTGGGTGCGGGAGGGCCGAATGAGCAGTTCTTC
CASSLLGAGGPNEQFF
>TRBJ2-1|TRBV6-5|-|few
TGTGCCAGCAGCCGTACGGTTGGAGAGCAGTTCTTC
CASSRTVGEQFF
>TRBJ2-2|TRBV3-1|-|few
TGTGCCAGCAAATCCGGGATTAGTCCCGGGGAGCTGTTTTTT
CASKSGISPGELFF
>TRBJ2-7|TRBV20-1|TRBD2|many
TGCAGTGCTAGAGTTGGGGGGAGGGCCTACGAGCAGTACTTC
CSARVGGRAYEQYF
>TRBJ2-3|TRBV7-2|TRBD2|-
TGTGCCAAAATTAGCGGGGGGGCCAAGGATACGCAGTATTTT
CAKISGGAKDTQYF
>TRBJ2-7|TRBV7-2|-|few
TGTGCCAGCAGCCCTCCCGTAACCTACGAGCAGTACTTC
CASSPPVTYEQYF
>TRBJ1-5|TRBV5-1|-|many
TGCGCCAGCAGCTTCGGACAGCCCAATCAGCCCCAGCATTTT
CASSFGQPNQPQHF
>TRBJ2-3|TRBV11-3|-|many
TGTGCCAGCGGCGGGGCAGATACGCAGTATTTT
CASGGADTQYF
>TRBJ2-7|TRBV7-9|TRBD1|-
TGTGCCAGCAGCTTACCTAGACAGGGTGTTTACGAGCAGTACTTC
CASSLPRQGVYEQYF
>TRBJ2-5|TRBV6-2/TRBV6-3|TRBD1|few
TGTGCCAGCAGTGCCAGGGGGCTGGCAGAGACCCAGTACTTC
CASSARGLAETQYF
>TRBJ2-5|TRBV7-7|TRBD2|few
TGTGCCAGCAGCGTTAGCGGGCAAGAGACCCAGTACTTC
CASSVSGQETQYF
>TRBJ2-3|TRBV27|TRBD2|many
TGTGCCAGCAGTTGGAGCGGGGGAGATACGCAGTATTTT
CASSWSGGDTQYF
>TRBJ2-6|TRBV12-3/TRBV12-4|-|-
TGTGCCAGCAGTTTAAGGGGTACGGGGGCCAACGTCCTGACTTTC
CASSLRGTGANVLTF
>TRBJ1-2|TRBV28|TRBD1|-
TGTGCCAGCAGGCCCGGGACAGGGATTAGCTATGGCTACACCTTC
CASRPGTGISYGYTF
>TRBJ2-3|TRBV28|TRBD2|few
TGTGCCAGCAGTTTTCCGACTAGCGGGGATAGCACAGATACGCAGTATTTT
CASSFPTSGDSTDTQYF
>TRBJ1-2|TRBV19|TRBD1|-
TGTGCCAGCCGCCTCACAAACAGGGGACCAAACTATGGCTACACCTTC
CASRLTNRGPNYGYTF
>TRBJ2-4|TRBV28|-|-
TGTGCCAGCAGTTCCCCCACAAACATTCAGTACTTC
CASSSPTNIQYF
>TRBJ1-4|TRBV28|-|-
TGTGCCAGCAGCTCCGGACAATTTGAAAAACTGTTTTTT
CASSSGQFEKLFF
>TRBJ2-1|TRBV28|-|-
TGTGCCAGCAGCTGGGACGCGGGAAAGCAGTTCTTC
CASSWDAGKQFF
>TRBJ2-2|TRBV7-8|TRBD1|few
TGTGCCAGCAGCCGCACACAACAGGGGGGGGAGCTGTTTTTT
CASSRTQQGGELFF
>TRBJ1-2|TRBV11-2|-|few
TGTGCCAGCAGCTTAGGGGGGGGCGCGAGCTATGGCTACACCTTC
CASSLGGGASYGYTF
>TRBJ2-1|TRBV2|TRBD2|few
TGTGCCAGCAGCGGGGAGGGATGGAATGAGCAGTTCTTC
CASSGEGWNEQFF
>TRBJ2-7|TRBV20-1|-|many
TGCAGTGCCTCAGGGGACACCCAACACTCCTACGAGCAGTACTTC
CSASGDTQHSYEQYF
>TRBJ1-1|TRBV4-3|-|-
TGCGCCAGCAGTCTAGACGTGGCAGGTAACACTGAAGCTTTCTTT
CASSLDVAGNTEAFF
>TRBJ2-3|TRBV20-1|TRBD2|-
TGCAGTGCTGGGGCGGGAGGGACAGATACGCAGTATTTT
CSAGAGGTDTQYF
>TRBJ1-6|TRBV20-1|-|many
TGCAGTGCTAGGGTAGGGGGGAATTCACCCCTCCACTTT
CSARVGGNSPLHF